This T cell receptor (beta chain) was sequenced in a study of CD8 T cells in Susac syndrome. Random hexamers were used to reverse transcribe roughly 0.45 to 1 ug of RNA. TCRdb analysed the immunoSEQ multiplex PCR reads with MiXCR anew, one entry per CDR3 protein. Of 150,000 to 180,000 distinct CDR3 sequences in the sample, roughly 95% were seen once. The recently defined diagnostic criteria for definite or probable disease were met by the Susac syndrome patients. Germline assignment: CDR1 SQVTM and CDR2 ANQGSEA. CDR3 size: 13 residues. The sequenced material came from CD4+ T cells from PBMCs. The TCR comes from a human donor with Susac syndrome. The rearrangement links TRBV29-1 to TRBJ2-7, with TRBD1 matching over 10 bases. CDR3: CSVDEGSRDRGPV. The CDR3 DNA sequence: TGCAGCGTTGATGAAGGAAGCAGGGACAGGGGACCAGTC.